Included here is one T cell receptor beta chain sequence, with context. The CDR3 loop spans 12 amino acids. Trimming removed 3 bases at V and 5 bases at J, with 10 bases between. CDR1 and CDR2 from the germline V gene are SQVTM and ANQGSEA. Clones were read by immunoSEQ multiplex PCR, and TCRdb kept only the in-frame ones, dropping some. The repertoire includes some 230,000 clones, about nine tenths of them detected once, and about 2.2% sits in the top ten. This sample is drawn from a study of blood T cell repertoires in COVID-19. The sample taken for sequencing was peripheral blood. V gene TRBV29-1 combines with J gene TRBJ2-5, with D perhaps TRBD1 (6 bases). This TCR was recovered from a young man who had recovered from COVID-19. CDR3 loop: CSVDRDIETQYF. The CDR3 DNA sequence: TGCAGCGTTGACCGGGACATCGAGACCCAGTACTTC. Based on the CDR3 plus reference TRBV29-1 and TRBJ2-5, the full variable domain is SAVISQKPSRDICQRGTSLTIQCQVDSQVTMMFWYRQQPGQSLTLIATANQGSEATYESGFVIDKFPISRPNLTFSTLTVSNMSPEDSSIYLCSVDRDIETQYFGPGTRLLVL.